This T cell receptor (beta chain) was found in a study of shared clonotypes between healthy human individuals (dated by TCRdb to 2018 to 2020). Study-level background: The cohort included three men and a couple of women between 18 and 49 years of age. Per donor, three plates each were used for CD4 naive and CD4 memory, two for CD8 naive, and one for CD8 memory. The study deeply sequenced blood TCR repertoires of about five healthy adults to estimate repertoire size and the extent of clonotype sharing between individuals. Libraries were prepared and TCR repertoires were sequenced by different laboratories using diverse techniques, in order to increase sequencing depth and limit assay-specific biases. Between about 0.85 and 8.9 billion PBMCs per donor were obtained by leukapheresis.

The research as a whole found: Naive subsets generally had larger estimated clonotype richness than memory subsets did. Even with the large sequencing depth, rarefaction of the sorted-subset datasets indicated that sequencing was incomplete. Compared with non-shared clonotypes, clonotypes shared by all four sorted-subset donors had higher generation probabilities. Pairwise subsampling led to the expectation that sequencing depth would affect the degree of clonotype sharing among donors. Only blood was sampled, and tissue TCR repertoires likely differ from those in blood. When several donors were compared, the shared fraction of clonotypes was around 4.6% for naive CD4, 3% to 4% for naive CD8, more than 2% for memory CD4, and 0.4% for memory CD8. Because the study included a small number of donors, the genetic and exposure-history diversity represented was limited.

Using the deep immunoSEQ assay, multiplex PCR amplified TCR CDR3 regions from genomic DNA. Genomic DNA extracted from each cell subset was distributed evenly over all wells of several immunoSEQ 96-well plates, and each plate served as one replicate. For sorted subsets, about 200 ng genomic DNA, equal to approximately 30,000 T cell genomes, was loaded into each replicate PCR. Purified libraries were quantified with a Qubit 3.0 fluorometer, sized on a Bioanalyzer 2100, and re-quantified with the KAPA Library Quantification kit. Every immunoSEQ 96-well plate was sequenced on a dedicated single-read 150-cycle Illumina NextSeq 550 flow cell. The source study handled its data this way. Because only junctional sequences without quality scores were contained in the immunoSEQ output, filtering matching that applied to full-length reads could not be performed. To assign V/J genes and CDR3, sequences were annotated using PyIR, a Python wrapper for IgBLAST v1.9, with IMGT germline references. Reads with weak V/J assignments (E-value above 1e-6), missing CDR3, stop codons, out-of-frame junctions, or ambiguous translated residues were removed. V3J clonotypes were defined by identical inferred V gene, J gene, and CDR3 amino acid sequence. To compute the percentage overlap between repertoires, the number of shared unique clonotypes was divided by the size of the smaller repertoire. Three approaches were used to assess repertoire richness: RTK rarefaction, the Chao1 estimator, and Recon v2.1 estimates of unobserved clonotypes. Generation probabilities were computed with OLGA for all TCRbeta clonotypes obtained by the gDNA method from a handful of donors. TCRdb holds this immuneACCESS table with in-frame rearrangements only. Some clones are missing; in checked studies, unresolved V genes explain under half, and the rest has no known cause. The DNA gave D and trimming, while V, J and clone size come from that table. The sample yields about 2.5 million clones; 80% to 95% were counted once. Around 0.38% of the sample is held by the ten biggest clonotypes.

Comment on this clone: Its antigen is currently not known. No per-base quality is available; no much larger clone lies one base away.

V drops 5 bases and J drops 6 bases, leaving 11 bases in between. The CDR3 runs 12 residues from the cysteine to the phenylalanine. Just CDR3 DNA is preserved here, 36 bases in frame from base 1. The germline V gene (reference sequence) supplies CDR1 SEHNR and CDR2 FQNEAQ. Donors were healthy HIV-negative adults with no recently reported acute infections or vaccinations. Only Caucasian adults living in Nashville, Tennessee, USA were represented among the donors. Magnetic negative selection was used to enrich CD4+ T cells, after which naive cells were positively selected on CD45RA and the negative fraction became the memory subset. Blood was obtained by leukapheresis, after which PBMCs were separated by Ficoll-Histopaque density gradient centrifugation and cryopreserved in liquid nitrogen vapor phase. Analytical flow cytometry was used to check the purity and quantity of every magnetically sorted T cell population. Each sorted fraction had its genomic DNA isolated and then quantified by UV absorbance on a Nanodrop 2000c.

This receptor chain uses TRBV7-9 and TRBJ2-7; the D region possibly corresponds to TRBD2 (6 bases align). The sequence was collected from a man younger than 30 in good health. Some clones in this sample may be carry-over from other donors' samples. Sequencing was carried out using naive CD4+ T cells from PBMCs. According to the study, the label for this sample's cell subset or site signals: CD45RA+ positively selected. CDR3 reads: CASSTQGGEQYF. The DNA sequence reads TGTGCCAGCAGCACCCAGGGAGGCGAGCAGTACTTC.